Included here is one T cell receptor beta chain sequence, with context. Trimming shortened V by 4 bases and J by 9 bases, and 14 bases separated the two germline ends. Per germline, CDR1 SGHRS and CDR2 YFSETQ. The CDR3 runs to 13 residues. The record originates from a study of shared clonotypes between healthy human individuals. CD45RO negativity and positive selection for CCR7 defined naive CD8 cells, a population that excluded terminally differentiated effector memory CD45RA+ cells. Data came from immunoSEQ multiplex PCR; TCRdb stores just in-frame clones and leaves some out. The data hold some 2,100,000 clones, with just over 90% observed a single time.

The V and J genes are TRBV5-1 and TRBJ2-1; D ambiguous. The sequencing input was naive CD8+ T cells from PBMCs. The TCR sequence derives from a man between 18 and 29 years old in good health. Some clones in this sample may be carry-over from other donors' samples. The CDR3 here is CASSVNWGFEQFF. The CDR3 region has the DNA TGCGCCAGCAGCGTTAATTGGGGTTTTGAGCAGTTCTTC.